This note documents a single T cell receptor (beta chain) sequence. The data originate from a study of blood T cell repertoires in COVID-19. Study-wide context: From the United States, Italy and Spain came samples of acute and convalescent COVID-19. The analysed material was cDNA or gDNA that came from T cells, B-cell-depleted T cells, or PBMCs.

Assignments of participants to cohorts depended upon their own reported clinical history. The germline V gene has CDR1 SGHVT and CDR2 SQSDAQ. The CDR3 consists of 15 residues. V lost 4 bases to trimming and J lost 6 bases; unmatched junction nucleotides: 8. Original analysis: Nucleated cell number was recorded as an estimate derived from reference gene primer amplification. Clones were sequenced by immunoSEQ multiplex PCR, and TCRdb holds only the in-frame ones, with some missing. D and trimming were read from the DNA, whereas the V and J calls and clone size are those reported in that table. The sample consists of approximately 180,000 clones, roughly 87% of them appearing once.

The V gene is TRBV7-4, the J gene TRBJ1-5, with 8 bases lining up with TRBD1. The clonotype originates from a human donor with acute COVID-19. The donor label of this sample is uncertain. The specimen sequenced was PBMCs or T cells enriched from blood (not recorded which). This CDR3 is CASSSYLDRGQPQHF. As DNA, the CDR3 is TGTGCCAGCAGCTCATACCTTGACAGGGGTCAGCCCCAGCATTTT.